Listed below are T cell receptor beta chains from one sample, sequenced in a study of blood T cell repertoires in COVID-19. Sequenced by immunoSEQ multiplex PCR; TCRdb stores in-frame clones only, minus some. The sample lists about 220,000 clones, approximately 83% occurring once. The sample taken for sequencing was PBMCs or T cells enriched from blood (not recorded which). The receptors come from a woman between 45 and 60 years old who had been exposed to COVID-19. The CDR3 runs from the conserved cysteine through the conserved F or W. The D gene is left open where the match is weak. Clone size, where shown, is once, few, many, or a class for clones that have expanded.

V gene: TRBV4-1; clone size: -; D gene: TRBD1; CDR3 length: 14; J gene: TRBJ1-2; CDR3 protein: CASSRRQGGSGYTF; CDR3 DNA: TGCGCCAGCAGCCGCCGACAGGGAGGATCAGGCTACACCTTC
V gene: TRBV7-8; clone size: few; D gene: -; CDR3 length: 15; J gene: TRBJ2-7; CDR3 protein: CASSLTSRGIYEQYF; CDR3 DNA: TGTGCCAGCAGTCTGACGTCCCGAGGAATCTACGAGCAGTACTTC
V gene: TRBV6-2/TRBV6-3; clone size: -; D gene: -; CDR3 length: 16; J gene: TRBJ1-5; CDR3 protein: CASSYSMYAGDQPQHF; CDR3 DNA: TGTGCCAGCAGTTACTCGATGTATGCCGGGGATCAGCCCCAGCATTTT
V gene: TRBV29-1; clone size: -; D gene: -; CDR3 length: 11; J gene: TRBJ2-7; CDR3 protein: CSVEDLGEQYF; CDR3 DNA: TGCAGCGTTGAAGATCTAGGCGAGCAGTACTTC
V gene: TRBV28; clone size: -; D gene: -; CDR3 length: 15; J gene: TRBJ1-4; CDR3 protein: CASSLYKPGEEKLFF; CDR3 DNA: TGTGCCAGCAGTTTATACAAGCCCGGGGAGGAAAAACTGTTTTTT
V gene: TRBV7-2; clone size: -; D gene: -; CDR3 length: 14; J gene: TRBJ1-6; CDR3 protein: CASSLEANNSPLHF; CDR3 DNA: TGTGCCAGCAGCTTAGAAGCGAATAATTCACCCCTCCACTTT
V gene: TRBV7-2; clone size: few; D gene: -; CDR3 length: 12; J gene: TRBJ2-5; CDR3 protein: CASSSGVETQYF; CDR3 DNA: TGTGCCAGCAGCTCCGGGGTAGAGACCCAGTACTTC
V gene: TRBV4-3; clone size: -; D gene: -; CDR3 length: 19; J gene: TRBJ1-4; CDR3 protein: CASSLNLGWQGATYEKLFF; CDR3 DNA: TGCGCCAGCAGCCTCAACCTAGGATGGCAGGGTGCAACTTATGAAAAACTGTTTTTT
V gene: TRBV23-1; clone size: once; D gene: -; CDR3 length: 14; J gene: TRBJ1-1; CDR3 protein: CASSQGARAKEAFF; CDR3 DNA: TGCGCCAGCAGTCAGGGGGCCAGGGCTAAAGAAGCTTTCTTT
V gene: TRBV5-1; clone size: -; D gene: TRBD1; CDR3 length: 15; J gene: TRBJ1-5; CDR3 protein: CASSRDSSSNQPQHF; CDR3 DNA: TGCGCCAGCAGCCGGGACAGCAGTAGCAATCAGCCCCAGCATTTT
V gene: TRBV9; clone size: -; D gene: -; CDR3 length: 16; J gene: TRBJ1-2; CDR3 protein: CASSPQMRAVGNGYTF; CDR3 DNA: TGTGCCAGCAGCCCCCAGATGAGGGCCGTAGGCAATGGCTACACCTTC
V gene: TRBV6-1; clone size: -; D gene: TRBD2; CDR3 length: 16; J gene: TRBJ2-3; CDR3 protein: CASSEAGGGRGDTQYF; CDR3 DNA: TGTGCCAGCAGTGAAGCTGGCGGGGGGCGGGGAGATACGCAGTATTTT
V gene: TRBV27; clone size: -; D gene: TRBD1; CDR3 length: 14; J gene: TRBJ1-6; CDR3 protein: CASSPDRGISPLHF; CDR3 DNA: TGTGCCAGCAGTCCGGACAGGGGGATCTCACCCCTCCACTTT
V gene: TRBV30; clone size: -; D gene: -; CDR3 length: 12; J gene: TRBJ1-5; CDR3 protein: CAWSRRGQPQHF; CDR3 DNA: TGTGCCTGGAGTAGAAGGGGACAGCCCCAGCATTTT
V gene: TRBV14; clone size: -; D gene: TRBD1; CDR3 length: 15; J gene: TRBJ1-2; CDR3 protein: CASSRPGRGARGYTF; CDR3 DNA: TGTGCCAGCAGCCGTCCTGGCAGGGGGGCCCGTGGCTACACCTTC
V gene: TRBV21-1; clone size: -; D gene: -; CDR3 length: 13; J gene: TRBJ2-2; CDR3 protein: CASRASFTGELFF; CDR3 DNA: TGTGCCAGCAGGGCCTCTTTCACCGGGGAGCTGTTTTTT
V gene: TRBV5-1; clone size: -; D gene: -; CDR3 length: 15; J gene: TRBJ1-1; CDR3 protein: CASRSRSGMNTEAFF; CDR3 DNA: TGCGCCAGCAGATCCAGGTCGGGGATGAACACTGAAGCTTTCTTT
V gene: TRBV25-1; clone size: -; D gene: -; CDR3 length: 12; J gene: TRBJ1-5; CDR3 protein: CASSVGTQPQHF; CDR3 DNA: TGTGCCAGCAGTGTCGGGACACAGCCCCAGCATTTT
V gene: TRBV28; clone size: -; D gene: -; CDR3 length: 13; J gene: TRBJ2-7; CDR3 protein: CASSLELSYEQYF; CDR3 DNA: TGTGCCAGCAGTTTAGAGCTGTCCTACGAGCAGTACTTC
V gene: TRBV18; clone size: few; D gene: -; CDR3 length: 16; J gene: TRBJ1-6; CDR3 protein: CASSPLPLQGDSPLHF; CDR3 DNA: TGTGCCAGCTCACCATTACCCCTCCAGGGTGATTCACCCCTCCACTTT
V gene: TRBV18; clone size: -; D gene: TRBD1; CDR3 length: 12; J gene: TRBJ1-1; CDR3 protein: CASSQGENSAFF; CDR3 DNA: TGTGCCAGCTCCCAGGGGGAGAACTCGGCTTTCTTT
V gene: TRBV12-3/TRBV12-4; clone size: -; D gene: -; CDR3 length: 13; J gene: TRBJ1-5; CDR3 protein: CASSTQGNQPQHF; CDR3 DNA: TGTGCCAGCAGTACTCAGGGGAATCAGCCCCAGCATTTT
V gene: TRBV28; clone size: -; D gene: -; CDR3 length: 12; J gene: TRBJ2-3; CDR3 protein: CASSLSAGPQYF; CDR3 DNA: TGTGCCAGCAGTTTAAGCGCAGGGCCGCAGTATTTT
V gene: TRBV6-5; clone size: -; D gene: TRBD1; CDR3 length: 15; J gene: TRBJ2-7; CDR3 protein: CASSSTGGGHYEQYF; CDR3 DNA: TGTGCCAGCAGTTCGACAGGGGGCGGTCACTACGAGCAGTACTTC
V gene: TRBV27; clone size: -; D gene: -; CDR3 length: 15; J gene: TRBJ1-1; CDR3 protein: CASSFSRVKNTEAFF; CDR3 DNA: TGTGCCAGCAGTTTCTCCAGGGTAAAGAACACTGAAGCTTTCTTT
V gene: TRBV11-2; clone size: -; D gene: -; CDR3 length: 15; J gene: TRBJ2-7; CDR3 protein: CASSLDRSNSYEQYF; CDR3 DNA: TGTGCCAGCAGCTTAGACAGGTCGAACTCCTACGAGCAGTACTTC
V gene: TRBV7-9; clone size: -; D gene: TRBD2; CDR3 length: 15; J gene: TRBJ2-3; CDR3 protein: CASSARDYRTDTQYF; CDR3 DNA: TGTGCCAGCAGCGCGCGGGACTACCGCACAGATACGCAGTATTTT
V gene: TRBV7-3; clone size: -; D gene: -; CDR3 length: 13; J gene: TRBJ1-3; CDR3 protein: CASSASGGNTIYF; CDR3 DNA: TGTGCCAGCAGCGCTTCCGGGGGAAACACCATATATTTT
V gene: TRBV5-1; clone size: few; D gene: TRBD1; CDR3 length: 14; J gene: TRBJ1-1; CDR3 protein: CASSNRGPPTEAFF; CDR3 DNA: TGCGCCAGCAGTAACAGGGGGCCGCCCACTGAAGCTTTCTTT
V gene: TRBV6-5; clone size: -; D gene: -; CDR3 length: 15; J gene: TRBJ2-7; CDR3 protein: CASRPSPGNSYEQYF; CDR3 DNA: TGTGCCAGCAGACCCTCCCCCGGGAACTCCTACGAGCAGTACTTC
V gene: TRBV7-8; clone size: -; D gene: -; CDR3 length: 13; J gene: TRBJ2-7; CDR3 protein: CASSFGGSYEQYF; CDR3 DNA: TGTGCCAGCAGCTTCGGCGGATCCTACGAGCAGTACTTC
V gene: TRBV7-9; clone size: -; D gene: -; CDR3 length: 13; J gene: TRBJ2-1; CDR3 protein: CASSLELYREQFF; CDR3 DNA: TGTGCCAGCAGCTTAGAGCTCTACAGGGAGCAGTTCTTC
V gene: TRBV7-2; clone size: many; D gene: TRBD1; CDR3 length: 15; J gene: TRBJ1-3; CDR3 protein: CASSYRGQGINTIYF; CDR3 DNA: TGTGCCAGCAGCTATCGAGGACAGGGCATAAACACCATATATTTT
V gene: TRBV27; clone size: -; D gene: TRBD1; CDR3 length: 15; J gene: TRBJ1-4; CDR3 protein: CASSFQGQGNEKLFF; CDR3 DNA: TGTGCCAGCAGTTTTCAGGGACAGGGTAATGAAAAACTGTTTTTT
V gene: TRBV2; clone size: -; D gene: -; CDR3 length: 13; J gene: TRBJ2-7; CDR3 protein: CASRPVRSGEQYF; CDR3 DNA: TGTGCCAGCAGACCCGTTAGGAGTGGGGAGCAGTACTTC
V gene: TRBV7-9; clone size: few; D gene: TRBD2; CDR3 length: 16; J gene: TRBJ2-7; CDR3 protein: CASSSGGLAGTDEQYF; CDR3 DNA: TGTGCCAGCAGCTCAGGGGGACTAGCGGGGACGGACGAGCAGTACTTC
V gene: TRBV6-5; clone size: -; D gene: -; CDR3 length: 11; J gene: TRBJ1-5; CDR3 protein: CASQGNQPQHF; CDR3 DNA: TGTGCCAGCCAGGGTAATCAGCCCCAGCATTTT
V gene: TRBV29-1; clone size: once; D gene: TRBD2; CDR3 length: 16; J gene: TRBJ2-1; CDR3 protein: CSVEDLRRGAYNEQFF; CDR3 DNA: TGCAGCGTTGAAGATCTTCGGCGGGGGGCCTACAATGAGCAGTTCTTC
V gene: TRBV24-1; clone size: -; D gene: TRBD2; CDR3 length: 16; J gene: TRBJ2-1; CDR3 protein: CATSDSTSGYSNEQFF; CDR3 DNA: TGTGCCACCAGTGATTCGACTAGCGGGTATAGCAATGAGCAGTTCTTC
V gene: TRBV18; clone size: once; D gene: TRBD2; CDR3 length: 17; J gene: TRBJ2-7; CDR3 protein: CASSPSSGGTIIYEQYF; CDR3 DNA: TGTGCCAGCTCACCATCCAGCGGGGGGACTATCATTTACGAGCAGTACTTC
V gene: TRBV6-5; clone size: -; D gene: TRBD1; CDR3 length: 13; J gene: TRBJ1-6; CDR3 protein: CASSDRANSPLHF; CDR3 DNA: TGTGCCAGCTCCGACAGGGCTAATTCACCCCTCCACTTT
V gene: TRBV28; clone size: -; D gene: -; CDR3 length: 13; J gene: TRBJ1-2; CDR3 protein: CASSLSGVGGYTF; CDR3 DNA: TGTGCCAGCAGTTTGTCAGGGGTAGGGGGCTACACCTTC
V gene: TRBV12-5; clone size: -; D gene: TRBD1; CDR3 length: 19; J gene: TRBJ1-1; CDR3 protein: CASGSRISGTGNMNTEAFF; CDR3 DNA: TGTGCTAGTGGTTCACGAATCTCCGGGACAGGTAACATGAACACTGAAGCTTTCTTT
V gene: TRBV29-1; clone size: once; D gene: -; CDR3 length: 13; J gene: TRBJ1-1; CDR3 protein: CSATHGVVTEAFF; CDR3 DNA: TGCAGCGCAACCCACGGGGTCGTCACTGAAGCTTTCTTT
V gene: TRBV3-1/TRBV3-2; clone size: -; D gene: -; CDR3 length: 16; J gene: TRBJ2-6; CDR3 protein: CASSPGEPSGANVLTF; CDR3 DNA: TGTGCCAGCAGCCCCGGGGAACCCTCTGGGGCCAACGTCCTGACTTTC
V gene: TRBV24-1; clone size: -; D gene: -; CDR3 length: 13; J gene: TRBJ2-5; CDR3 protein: CATSGEVQETQYF; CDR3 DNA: TGTGCCACCAGTGGTGAGGTCCAAGAGACCCAGTACTTC
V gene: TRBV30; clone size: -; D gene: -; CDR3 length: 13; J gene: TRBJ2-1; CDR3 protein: CAWSADIGDEQFF; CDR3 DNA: TGTGCCTGGAGTGCCGACATCGGCGATGAGCAGTTCTTC
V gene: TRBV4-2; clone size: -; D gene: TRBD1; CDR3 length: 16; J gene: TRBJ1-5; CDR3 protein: CASSQGTGPANQPQHF; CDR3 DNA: TGTGCCAGCAGCCAAGGGACAGGACCCGCTAATCAGCCCCAGCATTTT